A selection of T cell receptor beta chains follows, all from one sample in a study of OX40 agonist ivuxolimab in advanced cancers. TCRdb's table, derived via immunoSEQ multiplex PCR, lists solely in-frame clones and lacks some. The repertoire has 55,000 to 70,000 clones, roughly 84% of them found once; the top ten carry approximately 4.4%. Here the sequenced sample was CD4+ or CD8+ T cells sorted from blood, taken in a trial of the OX40 agonist ivuxolimab. These TCRs come from an adult with an advanced solid tumor such as melanoma, head and neck, liver or kidney cancer. Each CDR3 is given with its conserved first and last residue.

CDR3 length: 14
J gene: TRBJ2-7
V gene: TRBV5-1
CDR3 protein: CASSAPGTAYEQYF

CDR3 length: 15
J gene: TRBJ1-1
V gene: TRBV18
CDR3 protein: CASSPGAAENTEAFF

CDR3 length: 16
J gene: TRBJ1-5
V gene: TRBV28
CDR3 protein: CASKRGVGRDNQPQHF

CDR3 length: 12
J gene: TRBJ2-2
V gene: TRBV29-1
CDR3 protein: CSVPQGSGELFF

CDR3 length: 13
J gene: TRBJ1-5
V gene: TRBV2
CDR3 protein: CACRTDGNQPQHF

CDR3 length: 15
J gene: TRBJ2-7
V gene: TRBV23-1
CDR3 protein: CASSQGGTTDYEQYF

CDR3 length: 13
J gene: TRBJ1-4
V gene: TRBV11-2
CDR3 protein: CASSLDYRDEWFF

CDR3 length: 13
J gene: TRBJ1-5
V gene: TRBV6-4
CDR3 protein: CASSRQSNQPQHF

CDR3 length: 16
J gene: TRBJ2-3
V gene: TRBV5-5
CDR3 protein: CASSDLAGAPTDTQYF

CDR3 length: 13
J gene: TRBJ2-3
V gene: TRBV5-4
CDR3 protein: CASSLRLGDTQYF

CDR3 length: 11
J gene: TRBJ1-1
V gene: TRBV19
CDR3 protein: CASNAGFEAFF

CDR3 length: 13
J gene: TRBJ2-3
V gene: TRBV5-1
CDR3 protein: CASGTGREDTQYF

CDR3 length: 14
J gene: TRBJ1-4
V gene: TRBV28
CDR3 protein: CASKETGRNEKLFF

CDR3 length: 12
J gene: TRBJ2-3
V gene: TRBV7-8
CDR3 protein: CASSSSGLEQYF

CDR3 length: 15
J gene: TRBJ2-1
V gene: TRBV2
CDR3 protein: CASSAGLAGRNEQFF

CDR3 length: 13
J gene: TRBJ2-5
V gene: TRBV10-2
CDR3 protein: CASSVQPPETQYF

CDR3 length: 12
J gene: TRBJ2-1
V gene: TRBV2
CDR3 protein: CASTAPQAEQFF

CDR3 length: 17
J gene: TRBJ2-2
V gene: TRBV19
CDR3 protein: CASSIVGLALNTGELFF

CDR3 length: 15
J gene: TRBJ2-5
V gene: TRBV7-3
CDR3 protein: CASSLTGGDAETQYF

CDR3 length: 13
J gene: TRBJ2-7
V gene: TRBV15
CDR3 protein: CATSTDSTYEQYF

CDR3 length: 17
J gene: TRBJ2-5
V gene: TRBV4-2
CDR3 protein: CASSQARGATGSETQYF

CDR3 length: 15
J gene: TRBJ2-5
V gene: TRBV7-8
CDR3 protein: CASSFPSGAQETQYF

CDR3 length: 15
J gene: TRBJ2-2
V gene: TRBV28
CDR3 protein: CASSLGRSSAGELFF

CDR3 length: 15
J gene: TRBJ2-7
V gene: TRBV30
CDR3 protein: CAWRKVTGGAYEQYF

CDR3 length: 15
J gene: TRBJ1-5
V gene: TRBV6-1
CDR3 protein: CASSEFPQGNQPQHF

CDR3 length: 14
J gene: TRBJ2-7
V gene: TRBV30
CDR3 protein: CAWSFGGSTHEQYF

CDR3 length: 15
J gene: TRBJ2-2
V gene: TRBV18
CDR3 protein: CASSTGQGNTGELFF

CDR3 length: 16
J gene: TRBJ2-7
V gene: TRBV5-4
CDR3 protein: CASSSDREGLSYEQYF

CDR3 length: 16
J gene: TRBJ2-5
V gene: TRBV4-1
CDR3 protein: CASSTRGLAGEETQYF

CDR3 length: 13
J gene: TRBJ1-2
V gene: TRBV29-1
CDR3 protein: CSVPRQGVDGYTF

CDR3 length: 16
J gene: TRBJ2-1
V gene: TRBV18
CDR3 protein: CASSEGTSGRGNEQFF

CDR3 length: 16
J gene: TRBJ1-2
V gene: TRBV2
CDR3 protein: CASSPLREVGGYGYTF

CDR3 length: 15
J gene: TRBJ2-7
V gene: TRBV5-6
CDR3 protein: CASSLARQVSYEQYF

CDR3 length: 15
J gene: TRBJ1-1
V gene: TRBV18
CDR3 protein: CASSAGQGGGTEAFF

CDR3 length: 15
J gene: TRBJ2-1
V gene: TRBV27
CDR3 protein: CASTQGRNSYNEQFF

CDR3 length: 16
J gene: TRBJ1-2
V gene: TRBV5-1
CDR3 protein: CASSVIPGTPNYGYTF

CDR3 length: 15
J gene: TRBJ2-7
V gene: TRBV6-5
CDR3 protein: CASTPGTRGSYEQYF

CDR3 length: 16
J gene: TRBJ2-2
V gene: TRBV12-5
CDR3 protein: CASGFWTGRFTGELFF

CDR3 length: 15
J gene: TRBJ1-4
V gene: TRBV19
CDR3 protein: CASRGSSATNEKLFF

CDR3 length: 12
J gene: TRBJ2-2
V gene: TRBV10-1
CDR3 protein: CASSTGAGELFF

CDR3 length: 12
J gene: TRBJ2-1
V gene: TRBV12-5
CDR3 protein: CASSGAYNEQFF

CDR3 length: 11
J gene: TRBJ2-1
V gene: TRBV11-2
CDR3 protein: CASSHYNEQFF

CDR3 length: 14
J gene: TRBJ2-7
V gene: TRBV2
CDR3 protein: CASRSRQASYEQYF

CDR3 length: 15
J gene: TRBJ2-7
V gene: TRBV6-5
CDR3 protein: CASRMGLAGSYEQYF

CDR3 length: 14
J gene: TRBJ2-7
V gene: TRBV4-1
CDR3 protein: CASSQEIHGYEQYF

CDR3 length: 15
J gene: TRBJ1-3
V gene: TRBV7-9
CDR3 protein: CASSLGQGGGNTIYF

CDR3 length: 13
J gene: TRBJ2-2
V gene: TRBV11-1
CDR3 protein: CASSRSSTGELFF

CDR3 length: 15
J gene: TRBJ2-3
V gene: TRBV12-5
CDR3 protein: CASGLAEPPGDTQYF